This section outlines one T cell receptor beta chain sequence together with its context. Its antigen is not identified. Sample barcodes and UMIs were carried by the TCR alpha and TCR beta cDNA libraries that 5'RACE generated with constant-segment primers. A single record per CDR3 protein comes from TCRdb applying MiXCR to the 5' RACE reads. The data show more than 300,000 distinct CDR3 sequences, with roughly an eighth seen just once and 22% held by the top ten. The data derive from a study of T-cell memory formation after mild COVID-19. The overall study: Clusters of TCRs were largely donor specific. Study-level points and caveats: Memory from before infection featured some responding clones, which suggests cross-reactive memory joined. For contracting clones, CD4+ ones sat mainly in CM and EM, CD8+ in EMRA.

V dropped 6 bases and J dropped 2 bases, with 28 bases sitting between them. Germline loops: CDR1 KGHSH, CDR2 LQKENI. The CDR3 runs to 19 residues. Sequencing input: PBMCs or a T cell subset sorted from them (not recorded which). The clonotype was recovered from a man aged 18 to 29 who had mild COVID-19 (a few samples of this study predate the infection). Cell type and time point are not known. The chain combines TRBV18 with TRBJ2-5, with D possibly being TRBD1 or TRBD2 (6 bases each). The CDR3 DNA follows: TGTGCCAGCTCCCCCCGAGGGGGTTGGGGGGCCGGGACGCAAGAGACCCAGTACTTC. Translated: CASSPRGGWGAGTQETQYF.